This T cell receptor (beta chain) was identified during a study of patients and donors after allogeneic stem cell transplantation. In germline, CDR1 is LNHNV, CDR2 YYDKDF (reference sequence). CDR3 length: 17 amino acids. The ends were cut back, 0 bases at V and 3 bases at J, with 15 bases in the middle. TCRdb itself ran the RT-PCR reads through MiXCR, one entry per CDR3 protein. The sample records hundreds of thousands of distinct CDR3 sequences, roughly 16% being singletons. The origin of this receptor is a human donor who was either an allogeneic HSCT recipient or a stem cell or donor lymphocyte infusion donor (not recorded which). It is not recorded whose cells these are; they may come from a transplant donor. The V and J genes are TRBV15 and TRBJ1-5; no definite D call. Sample: blood, either unsorted or a sorted T cell fraction (not recorded which). CDR3 loop: CATSRDFKGRPNQPQHF. CDR3 DNA: TGTGCCACCAGCAGAGATTTCAAAGGGAGGCCCAATCAGCCCCAGCATTTT.